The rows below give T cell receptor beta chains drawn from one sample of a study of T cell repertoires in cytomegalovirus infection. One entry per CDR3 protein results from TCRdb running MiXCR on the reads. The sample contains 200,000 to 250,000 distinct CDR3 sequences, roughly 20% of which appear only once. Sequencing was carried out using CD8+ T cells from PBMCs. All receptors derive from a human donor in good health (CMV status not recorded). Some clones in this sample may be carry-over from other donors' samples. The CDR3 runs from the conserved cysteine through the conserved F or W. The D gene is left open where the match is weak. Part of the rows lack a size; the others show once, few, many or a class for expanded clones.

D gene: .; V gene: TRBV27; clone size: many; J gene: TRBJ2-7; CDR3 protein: CASSISRGEEQYF; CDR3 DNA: TGTGCCAGCAGTATCTCAAGGGGCGAGGAGCAGTACTTC
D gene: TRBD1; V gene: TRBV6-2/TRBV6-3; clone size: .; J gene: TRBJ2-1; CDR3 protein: CASSYPGQGYDEQFF; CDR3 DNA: TGTGCCAGCAGTTACCCGGGACAGGGGTACGATGAGCAGTTCTTC
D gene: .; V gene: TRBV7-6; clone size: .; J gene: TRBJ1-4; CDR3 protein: CASSRAGAGPTNEKLFF; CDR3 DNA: TGTGCCAGCAGCCGGGCAGGGGCAGGACCAACTAATGAAAAACTGTTTTTT
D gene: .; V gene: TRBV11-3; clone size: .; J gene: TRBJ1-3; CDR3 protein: CASSPGHGNTIYF; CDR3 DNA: TGTGCCAGCAGCCCGGGACATGGAAACACCATATATTTT
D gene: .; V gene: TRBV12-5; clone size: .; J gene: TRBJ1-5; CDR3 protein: CASGLDRLSNQPQHF; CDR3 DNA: TGTGCTAGTGGTTTGGACAGGCTTAGCAATCAGCCCCAGCATTTT
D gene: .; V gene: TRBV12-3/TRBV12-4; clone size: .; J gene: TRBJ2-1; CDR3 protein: CASRAGAHEQFF; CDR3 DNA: TGTGCCAGTCGCGCGGGGGCGCATGAGCAGTTCTTC
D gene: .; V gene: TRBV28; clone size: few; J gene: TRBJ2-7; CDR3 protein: CASSLPSGSPIYEQYF; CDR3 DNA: TGTGCCAGCAGTTTACCGTCGGGCAGCCCGATCTACGAGCAGTACTTC
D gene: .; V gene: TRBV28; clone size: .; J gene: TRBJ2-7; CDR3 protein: CASSPRPYSYEQYF; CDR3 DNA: TGTGCCAGCAGTCCCCGACCATACTCCTACGAGCAGTACTTC
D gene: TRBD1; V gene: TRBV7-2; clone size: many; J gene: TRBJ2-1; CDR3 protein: CASSLATGVPANEQFF; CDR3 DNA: TGTGCCAGCAGCTTAGCCACAGGGGTCCCTGCCAATGAGCAGTTCTTC
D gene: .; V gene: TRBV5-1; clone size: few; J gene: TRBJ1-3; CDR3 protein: CASSLGLISGNTIYF; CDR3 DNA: TGCGCCAGCAGCCTGGGACTGATCTCTGGAAACACCATATATTTT
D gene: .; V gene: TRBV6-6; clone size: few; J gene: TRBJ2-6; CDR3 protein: CASSYLAPGANVLTF; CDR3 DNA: TGTGCCAGCAGTTACTTGGCCCCCGGGGCCAACGTCCTGACTTTC
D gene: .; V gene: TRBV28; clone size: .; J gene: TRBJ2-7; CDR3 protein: CASRPAFSYEQYF; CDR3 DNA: TGTGCCAGCAGGCCAGCCTTCTCCTACGAGCAGTACTTC